These T cell receptor beta chains were read from a single sample in a study of T-cell reconstitution after alpha-beta-depleted transplantation in children. A single record per CDR3 protein comes from TCRdb applying MiXCR to the PCR reads. This sample carries about 100,000 distinct CDR3 sequences, about 6.8% of them seen once, and the ten largest clones take 16%. The source material was PBMCs, sampled before TCRalphabeta/CD19-depleted stem cell transplant. The receptors come from a boy aged 2-9 years with acute lymphoblastic leukemia, due to receive a stem cell transplant. CDR3s include the opening cysteine and the closing phenylalanine or tryptophan. The D gene is left open where the match is weak. The size field is filled for only some rows; it gives once, few, many or a size class.

>TRBJ2-5|few|TRBD2|TRBV9
TGTGCCAGCAGCGTAGGGGGGGGGTACCAAGAGACCCAGTACTTC
CASSVGGGYQETQYF
>TRBJ2-7|NA|NA|TRBV20-1
TGCAGTGCTAGAGATCAACAGCTACCCTACGAGCAGTACTTC
CSARDQQLPYEQYF
>TRBJ2-7|many|NA|TRBV3-1
TGTGCCAGCAGCCAGGACCCGGGATACGAGCAGTACTTC
CASSQDPGYEQYF
>TRBJ2-7|many|NA|TRBV4-3
TGCGCCAGCAGCCAAGTGGCAGGGGTTAGCTACGAGCAGTACTTC
CASSQVAGVSYEQYF
>TRBJ2-7|few|NA|TRBV6-2/TRBV6-3
TGTGCCAGCAGACCGGGACCGCCGTTGTGGGGCGAGCAGTACTTC
CASRPGPPLWGEQYF
>TRBJ1-1|few|NA|TRBV7-9
TGTGCCGGCAGGGACCCCGGGACCGCTATCACTGAAGCTTTCTTT
CAGRDPGTAITEAFF
>TRBJ1-4|many|NA|TRBV25-1
TGTGCCAGCAGTGAACAGGGGCTTAATGAAAAACTGTTTTTT
CASSEQGLNEKLFF
>TRBJ2-6|NA|NA|TRBV19
TGTGCCGGCGGGGGGACAGGAGCCTCTGGGGCCAACGTCCTGACTTTC
CAGGGTGASGANVLTF
>TRBJ2-5|NA|TRBD2|TRBV20-1
TGCAGTGCTAGGCGGGGGGGCCTAGAGACCCAGTACTTC
CSARRGGLETQYF
>TRBJ1-2|NA|NA|TRBV12-3/TRBV12-4
TGTGCCAGCACCAACAACAGGGCCTTATCCTATGGCTACACCTTC
CASTNNRALSYGYTF
>TRBJ2-1|few|TRBD2|TRBV15
TGTGCCACCAGCAGAGCTAGCGGGGGGGCCGGTGGTCTTGAGCAGTTCTTC
CATSRASGGAGGLEQFF
>TRBJ1-6|many|TRBD1|TRBV10-3
TGTGCCATCAGTAGGACAGGGGGCGATTCACCCCTCCACTTT
CAISRTGGDSPLHF
>TRBJ2-3|many|TRBD1|TRBV4-2
TGTGCCAGCAGCGAAACAGGCGGGACAGGGGGATCAGATACGCAGTATTTT
CASSETGGTGGSDTQYF
>TRBJ2-1|many|TRBD2|TRBV4-2
TGTGCCAGCAGCCAAGATCCGACTAGCGGGGTCAATGAGCAGTTCTTC
CASSQDPTSGVNEQFF
>TRBJ1-4|once|TRBD1|TRBV5-6
TGTGCCAGCAGCGTCCGGGACAGGGGTGGAAAACTGTTTTTT
CASSVRDRGGKLFF
>TRBJ2-3|few|TRBD2|TRBV7-8
TGTGCCAGCAGTCGCGGGGGGGCCGGTACGCAGTATTTT
CASSRGGAGTQYF
>TRBJ2-3|NA|NA|TRBV4-3
TGCGCCAGCAGCCAATTCCCTACCGGAACTCGATCCTCTAGCACAGATACGCAGTATTTT
CASSQFPTGTRSSSTDTQYF
>TRBJ2-3|many|TRBD2|TRBV7-2
TGTGCCAGTTTTCTAGCGGGGACTAGCACAGATACGCAGTATTTT
CASFLAGTSTDTQYF
>TRBJ1-2|many|NA|TRBV2
TGTGCCAGCACCGACCATGGAGTTAACTATGGCTACACCTTC
CASTDHGVNYGYTF
>TRBJ2-3|NA|NA|TRBV12-3/TRBV12-4
TGTGCCAGCAGTTTAGGGGGGGCCAAGGGAGATACGCAGTATTTT
CASSLGGAKGDTQYF